A selection of T cell receptor beta chains follows, all from one sample in a study of cytomegalovirus exposure and HLA in healthy donors. The assay was immunoSEQ multiplex PCR, and TCRdb's table has in-frame clones only and misses some. Here the sample spans roughly 170,000 clones, roughly 82% being singletons. The sample was PBMCs. The receptors stem from a woman in her 30s in good health and CMV-seronegative. Each CDR3 is given with its conserved first and last residue. The D gene is left open where the match is weak. Part of the rows lack a size; the others show once, few, many or a class for expanded clones.

>TRBV7-3|few|TRBJ2-6|-
CASSPHTSGANVLTF
>TRBV6-1|once|TRBJ2-1|-
CASSESGLDVNEQFF
>TRBV6-5|-|TRBJ1-3|-
CASRPSGFSGNTIYF
>TRBV18|-|TRBJ1-1|TRBD1
CASSPSTGGDTEAFF
>TRBV4-3|-|TRBJ2-3|TRBD2
CASGRAGGIDTQYF
>TRBV7-8|-|TRBJ2-1|TRBD2
CASSIAGDSVF
>TRBV30|-|TRBJ1-3|-
CAWSVRRGQHAGNTIYF
>TRBV11-1|few|TRBJ1-2|-
CASSKPSSYGYTF
>TRBV2|-|TRBJ2-5|-
CASSLLANQETQYF
>TRBV18|-|TRBJ2-7|-
CASSPDGAGPYEQYF
>TRBV5-6|-|TRBJ2-3|-
CASSFDRGTDTQYF
>TRBV7-9|-|TRBJ1-2|TRBD1
CASSLADRGSGNYGYTF
>TRBV2|-|TRBJ2-7|-
CASTPRREREQYF
>TRBV4-3|-|TRBJ2-3|-
CASSQDTPDTQYF
>TRBV5-6|-|TRBJ2-1|-
CASSLAGGNEQFF
>TRBV13|-|TRBJ2-7|TRBD1
CASSRVSDRPPYEQYF
>TRBV27|-|TRBJ2-2|-
CASSQNTGELFF
>TRBV5-6|-|TRBJ1-2|TRBD1
CASSFDRGRGGYTF
>TRBV28|-|TRBJ2-5|TRBD2
CASSLRRASGISQETQYF
>TRBV29-1|once|TRBJ2-1|-
CSVKSQRGSSYNEQFF
>TRBV5-4|-|TRBJ1-3|TRBD1
CASSRGDRVGNTIYF
>TRBV2|-|TRBJ2-3|-
CASSPVEPRTDTQYF
>TRBV7-2|-|TRBJ1-3|-
CASSLGGDPGNTIYF
>TRBV29-1|once|TRBJ1-3|-
CSVAGSSGNTIYF
>TRBV12-5|-|TRBJ2-7|-
CASGLTTGEELSYEQYF
>TRBV7-2|-|TRBJ1-1|-
CASSYAHPGVGTEAFF
>TRBV4-1|-|TRBJ1-3|-
CASSQVRGLRGNTIYF
>TRBV5-1|once|TRBJ1-1|-
CASSLNQGGTEAFF
>TRBV7-8|once|TRBJ1-1|-
CASSLSFVNTEAFF
>TRBV4-3|-|TRBJ2-1|TRBD2
CASSQDGGVSGSLSYNEQFF
>TRBV7-3|-|TRBJ2-1|-
CASSLTDSFNEQFF
>TRBV7-6|-|TRBJ1-3|-
CASSLASTDTFSGNTIYF
>TRBV7-2|few|TRBJ1-1|TRBD1
CASSLEATGRTEAFF